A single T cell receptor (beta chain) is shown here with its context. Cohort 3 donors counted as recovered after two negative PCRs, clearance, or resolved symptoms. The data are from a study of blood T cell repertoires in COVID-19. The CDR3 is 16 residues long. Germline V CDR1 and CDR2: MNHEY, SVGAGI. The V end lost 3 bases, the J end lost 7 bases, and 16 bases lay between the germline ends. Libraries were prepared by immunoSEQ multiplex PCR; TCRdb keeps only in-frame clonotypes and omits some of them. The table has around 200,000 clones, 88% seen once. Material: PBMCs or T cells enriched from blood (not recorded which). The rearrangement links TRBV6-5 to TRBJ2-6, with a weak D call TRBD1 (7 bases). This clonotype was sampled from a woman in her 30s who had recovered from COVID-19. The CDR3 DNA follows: TGTGCCAGCAGTTATTCACAGGGGACTTACGCCAACGTCCTGACTTTC. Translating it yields CASSYSQGTYANVLTF.